The 8 T cell receptor beta chains listed next were all sequenced from one sample in a study of T-cell memory formation after mild COVID-19. TCRdb independently ran MiXCR on the 5' RACE reads; one entry per CDR3 protein. The table has approximately 560,000 distinct CDR3 sequences, 17% seen once. Sample: PBMCs or a T cell subset sorted from them (not recorded which). The receptors were gathered from an adult woman who had mild COVID-19 (a few samples of this study predate the infection). Cell type and time point are not known.

The chain is built from TRBV14 and TRBJ1-1, with D perhaps matching TRBD1 (5 bases). This CDR3 has 15 amino acids. Germline lookup yields CDR1 SGHDN and CDR2 FVKESK. V lost 1 base to trimming and J lost 8 bases, with 17 bases between them. In DNA, the CDR3 is TGTGCCAGCAGCCAAGTGAATAAGGCCTGGGGCGAAGCTTTCTTT. It translates to CASSQVNKAWGEAFF.

Only a few counts were recorded for this clonotype. The rearrangement links TRBV7-3 to TRBJ2-3, with 9 positions matching TRBD1. V was pared by 5 bases and J by 5 bases, with 2 bases of the junction left unmatched. Germline values: CDR1 SGHTA, CDR2 FQGTGA. CDR3 length: 13 residues. The CDR3 here is CASSHRGQDTQYF. CDR3 DNA sequence: TGTGCCAGCAGCCACAGGGGGCAAGATACGCAGTATTTT.

The chain combines TRBV5-1 with TRBJ2-2, with D perhaps matching TRBD1 (6 bases). Germline loops: CDR1 SGHRS, CDR2 YFSETQ. The V gene lost 2 bases and the J gene lost 9 bases, with 11 bases spanning the gap. The CDR3 has 13 residues. As DNA, the CDR3 is TGCGCCAGCAGCTTAACAGGGAACTGGGAGCTGTTTTTT. Protein: CASSLTGNWELFF.

The chain is built from TRBV12-3 or TRBV12-4 and TRBJ1-1; D gene unclear. The CDR3 extends over 13 amino acids. The V end was cut by 2 bases, the J end by 1 base, with 5 bases between. The CDR3 DNA reads as TGTGCCAGCAGTTTACAGCCGAACACTGAAGCTTTCTTT. Protein sequence: CASSLQPNTEAFF.

This chain links TRBV9 with TRBJ2-7; TRBD1 aligns across 7 bases. The CDR3 consists of 14 residues. The V gene end was trimmed by 4 bases and the J gene end by 3 bases; junction bases not matched to a gene: 7. Germline values: CDR1 SGDLS, CDR2 YYNGEE. The CDR3, as DNA: TGTGCCAGCAGCCCGGGACAGTTATTCTACGAGCAGTACTTC. This encodes CASSPGQLFYEQYF.

At least ten counts were recorded for this clonotype. The rearrangement joins TRBV5-1 to TRBJ1-5, with D possibly matching TRBD1 (6 bases). Trimming pared 4 bases from V and 6 bases from J, leaving 11 bases between. The CDR3 loop spans 13 amino acids. The V gene's germline CDR1 is SGHRS and CDR2 YFSETQ. DNA of the CDR3: TGCGCCAGCAGCCTTACAGGGAGTCAGCCCCAGCATTTT. Translating gives CASSLTGSQPQHF.

This clonotype was observed a handful of times. CDR3 in amino acids: CSVSQDPRVYEQYF. DNA for the CDR3: TGCAGCGTTTCGCAGGACCCACGGGTCTACGAGCAGTACTTC. The chain carries TRBV29-1 and TRBJ2-7; D is unresolved. This CDR3 spans 14 amino acids. The germline V gene has CDR1 SQVTM and CDR2 ANQGSEA. Trimming took off 5 bases at V and 3 bases at J, with 17 bases between the two ends.

This clonotype occurred a few times. The gene calls are TRBV20-1 and TRBJ2-7; perhaps D is TRBD1 or TRBD2 (6 bases each). CDR3 length: 15 amino acids. V dropped 1 base and J dropped 2 bases, with 15 bases sitting between them. The germline CDR1 and CDR2 sequences are DFQATT and SNEGSKA (reference sequence). In nucleotides, the CDR3 is TGCAGTGCTAGAGGGGGGGTGCAGGGGCCCTACGAGCAGTACTTC. Its translation: CSARGGVQGPYEQYF.